Below, 27 T cell receptor beta chains from the same sample are listed, as sequenced in a study of cytomegalovirus exposure and HLA in healthy donors. A multiplex PCR was run with 60 Vbeta primers and 13 Jbeta primers. Data came from immunoSEQ multiplex PCR; TCRdb stores just in-frame clones and leaves some out. The data show 100,000 to 150,000 clones, 17% seen once. Sequences were obtained from PBMCs. The receptors shown here come from a female donor in good health and CMV-seropositive.

The chain combines TRBV5-1 with TRBJ2-1; 10 bases agree with TRBD2. The CDR3 loop spans 15 amino acids. CDR1 and CDR2 (germline): SGHRS, YFSETQ. V trimming: 0 bases; J trimming: 8 bases; junction bases outside the gene matches: 5. The CDR3 loop is CASSLGAGGPHEQFF. The CDR3 DNA is TGCGCCAGCAGCTTGGGAGCGGGGGGGCCCCATGAGCAGTTCTTC. The entire variable domain, with the rest obtained from reference TRBV5-1 and TRBJ2-1, is as follows: KAGVTQTPRYLIKTRGQQVTLSCSPISGHRSVSWYQQTPGQGLQFLFEYFSETQRNKGNFPGRFSGRQFSNSRSEMNVSTLELGDSALYLCASSLGAGGPHEQFFGPGTRLTVL.

The chain couples TRBV28 to TRBJ2-1; 9 bases match TRBD1. Germline V CDR1 and CDR2: MDHEN, SYDVKM. J was trimmed by 5 bases and V by 3 bases; bases with no gene match: 5. CDR3 length: 15 residues. Here the CDR3 reads CASSFSYRGHNEQFF. Here the CDR3 DNA reads TGTGCCAGCAGTTTCTCGTACAGGGGGCACAATGAGCAGTTCTTC.

The V gene is TRBV5-1, the J gene TRBJ2-2, with TRBD2 matching 8 bases. With 4 bases clipped from V and 7 bases from J, the junction kept 6 bases outside the gene matches. The CDR3 totals 14 residues. Germline CDR1 is SGHRS and CDR2 is YFSETQ. CDR3 sequence (DNA): TGCGCCAGCAGCCCTGCCCGGGAGGGCGGGGAGCTGTTTTTT. Residues: CASSPAREGGELFF.

This clone showed up just a few times. The V call is TRBV19, the J call TRBJ1-1, with D perhaps matching TRBD1 (5 bases). The CDR3 totals 15 residues. CDR1 LNHDA and CDR2 SQIVND come from the germline V gene (reference sequence). The V gene lost 5 bases and the J gene lost 4 bases, with 17 bases spanning the gap. In nucleotides, the CDR3 is TGTGCCAGTAGTCCGCGTGGGGCAGGGATCACTGAAGCTTTCTTT. This codes for CASSPRGAGITEAFF. Complete variable domain (other parts from reference TRBV19 and TRBJ1-1): DGGITQSPKYLFRKEGQNVTLSCEQNLNHDAMYWYRQDPGQGLRLIYYSQIVNDFQKGDIAEGYSVSREKKESFPLTVTSAQKNPTAFYLCASSPRGAGITEAFFGQGTRLTVV.

There are a few counts of this clone. The chain uses TRBV5-6 and TRBJ2-3; 7 nucleotides agree with TRBD2. Germline values: CDR1 SGHDT, CDR2 YYEEEE. V lost 3 bases, J lost 6 bases, and 7 bases stayed unmatched. CDR3 length equals 14 residues. CDR3 loop: CASSWLGREDTQYF. DNA of the CDR3: TGTGCCAGCAGCTGGCTTGGGCGGGAGGATACGCAGTATTTT.

This clone was counted only a few times. The chain recombines TRBV15 with TRBJ2-5; TRBD1 is a possible D gene (5 bases). Germline V CDR1 and CDR2: LNHNV, YYDKDF (reference sequence). The ends were cut back, 0 bases at V and 5 bases at J, with 10 bases in the middle. The CDR3 spans 14 residues. CDR3 nucleotides: TGTGCCACCAGCAGAGATCCCAGGGTGGAGACCCAGTACTTC. Translation: CATSRDPRVETQYF.

The gene calls are TRBV11-2 and TRBJ1-5; 9 bases line up with TRBD1. Germline V lookup: CDR1 SGHAT, CDR2 FQNNGV. Unmatched junction bases numbered 4, after V lost 6 bases and J lost 4 bases. This CDR3 comprises 14 residues. Written as DNA, the CDR3 is TGTGCCAGCAGGCGACAGGGGGAAAATCAGCCCCAGCATTTT. Protein product: CASRRQGENQPQHF. Complete variable domain (other parts from reference TRBV11-2 and TRBJ1-5): EAGVAQSPRYKIIEKRQSVAFWCNPISGHATLYWYQQILGQGPKLLIQFQNNGVVDDSQLPKDRFSAERLKGVDSTLKIQPAKLEDSAVYLCASRRQGENQPQHFGDGTRLSIL.

The chain joins TRBV5-4 to TRBJ1-1; 9 positions agree with TRBD1. V lost 1 base and J lost 6; bases outside the gene matches: 4. The length of the CDR3 is 14 residues. The V gene's germline CDR1 is SGHNT and CDR2 YYREEE (reference sequence). This CDR3 reads CASSLMDRGPEAFF. DNA for the CDR3: TGTGCCAGCAGCTTGATGGACAGGGGCCCTGAAGCTTTCTTT.

The gene calls are TRBV4-1 and TRBJ2-3; a weak D match, TRBD2 (7 bases). Between the trimmed V and J ends, which lost 5 bases and 5 bases, there was a span of 17 bases. Germline CDR1 is MGHRA and CDR2 is YSYEKL. CDR3 size: 15 residues. The CDR3 loop reads CASSSGASGGDTQYF. The CDR3, as DNA: TGCGCCAGCAGCTCGGGGGCTAGCGGTGGAGATACGCAGTATTTT.

The chain recombines TRBV16 with TRBJ1-1; no definite D call. Trimming removed 6 bases at V and 0 bases at J, with 14 bases between. The CDR3 is 15 residues long. Germline CDR1 reads KGHSY; CDR2 reads FQNENV. The CDR3, as DNA: TGTGCCAGCAGTCAAAGGTACAGTCTGAACACTGAAGCTTTCTTT. It yields the protein CASSQRYSLNTEAFF.

The chain joins TRBV28 to TRBJ2-5, with 8 nucleotides matching TRBD1. After removal of 2 bases from V and 5 bases from J, the junction contained 10 bases not matched to a gene. Germline values: CDR1 MDHEN, CDR2 SYDVKM. The CDR3 contains 16 residues. The CDR3 nucleotides are TGTGCCAGCAGTTTACCCAGGGGGCGAGAGGGGGAGACCCAGTACTTC. It is translated as CASSLPRGREGETQYF.

This clone was seen a few times. The chain carries TRBV20-1 and TRBJ1-2, with D unresolved. There are 11 residues in the CDR3. Trimming shortened V by 6 bases and J by 2 bases, and 7 bases separated the two germline ends. Germline loops: CDR1 DFQATT, CDR2 SNEGSKA (reference sequence). The CDR3 region is CSARQNYGYTF. The CDR3 nucleotides are TGCAGTGCCAGACAAAACTATGGCTACACCTTC.

The chain links TRBV7-9 to TRBJ2-3; 7 bases align to TRBD2. There are 15 residues in the CDR3. Losses at the gene ends were 5 bases for V and 2 bases for J; bases not matched to a gene: 7. Germline V CDR1 and CDR2: SEHNR, FQNEAQ (reference sequence). DNA of the CDR3: TGTGCCAGCAGCGCAACGGGGGGATACACAGATACGCAGTATTTT. Its translation: CASSATGGYTDTQYF.

This clone was seen a handful of times. V is TRBV4-2 and J is TRBJ2-2, with a possible D match to TRBD2 (6 bases). Trimming shortened V by 4 bases and J by 3 bases, and 15 bases separated the two germline ends. The CDR3 runs to 16 residues. CDR1 and CDR2 from the germline V gene are LGHNA and YNFKEQ. The CDR3 here is CASSPRLGLHTGELFF. The CDR3 DNA follows: TGTGCCAGCAGCCCTAGACTAGGTTTACACACCGGGGAGCTGTTTTTT.

CDR3 loop: CASSNTGYTRNTIYF. In nucleotides, the CDR3 is TGTGCCAGCAGCAACACAGGGTACACCCGTAACACCATATATTTT. The chain is built from TRBV7-2 and TRBJ1-3; D perhaps matches TRBD1 (6 bases). The CDR3 is made up of 15 amino acids. The V end lost 5 bases, the J end lost 7 bases, and 18 bases lay between the germline ends. Germline-derived CDR1 and CDR2 are SGHTA and FQGNSA.

This clone showed up just a few times. V and J are TRBV4-3 and TRBJ2-1; 11 nucleotides agree with TRBD2. Germline assignment: CDR1 LGHNA and CDR2 YSLEER. Trimming took 3 bases from V and 4 from J; bases not matched to a gene: 5. The CDR3 sequence is 16 residues long. The CDR3 nucleotides read TGCGCCAGCAGCCACCTAGCGGGAGGAGGGTACAATGAGCAGTTCTTC. Protein product: CASSHLAGGGYNEQFF.

J is TRBJ1-2 and V is TRBV14; D is undetermined. CDR3 length equals 12 residues. The V end lost 4 bases, the J end lost 8 bases, and 11 bases lay between the germline ends. Germline values: CDR1 SGHDN, CDR2 FVKESK. The DNA for the CDR3 is TGTGCCAGCAGCCTGGGGAGTTTGGGCTACACCTTC. Protein sequence: CASSLGSLGYTF.

V usage is TRBV2 and J usage is TRBJ1-3, with a possible D match to TRBD1 (6 bases). CDR1 is SNHLY, CDR2 FYNNEI, per germline. The CDR3 is 14 residues long. V was clipped by 4 bases and J by 0 bases, with 7 bases between them. Written as DNA, the CDR3 is TGTGCCAGCAGTGCGGACAGCTCTGGAAACACCATATATTTT. Protein product: CASSADSSGNTIYF.

There are a few counts of this clone. This chain uses TRBV9 with TRBJ2-3; D is undetermined. From germline, CDR1 is SGDLS and CDR2 YYNGEE. Deletions cut 0 bases from V and 3 bases from J, with 2 bases between. The CDR3 runs to 12 residues. The CDR3 sequence: CASSVVTDTQYF. The CDR3 DNA reads as TGTGCCAGCAGCGTAGTAACAGATACGCAGTATTTT.

V usage is TRBV6-5 and J usage is TRBJ1-3, with 7 bases identical to TRBD1. Looked up from germline, CDR1 is MNHEY and CDR2 is SVGAGI. V shed 4 bases and J 3 bases; nucleotides not matched to a gene: 3. This CDR3 contains 14 residues. The CDR3 nucleotides are TGTGCCAGCAGTTTCGGACAGGATGGAAACACCATATATTTT. Protein sequence: CASSFGQDGNTIYF.

V is TRBV6-6 and J is TRBJ1-5; 9 bases are a match to TRBD1. Per germline, CDR1 MNHNY and CDR2 SVGAGI (reference sequence). The CDR3 length is 14 residues. The junction had 3 bases not matched to a gene; V was cut back by 2 bases and J by 7 bases. This CDR3 is CASSYGQGPQPQHF. The CDR3 DNA reads TGTGCCAGCAGTTACGGACAGGGGCCCCAGCCCCAGCATTTT.

The rearrangement uses TRBV7-9 and TRBJ1-2, with a weak D call TRBD1 (6 bases). The V and J ends lost 4 bases and 5 bases respectively, with 17 bases between them. CDR3 length: 15 residues. Germline V gene lookup returns CDR1 SEHNR and CDR2 FQNEAQ (reference sequence). DNA of the CDR3: TGTGCCAGCAGCTCGAGCCGCACAGGGCCGTATGGCTACACCTTC. As protein: CASSSSRTGPYGYTF. Supplemented by reference TRBV7-9 and TRBJ1-2, the full variable domain reads DTGVSQNPRHKITKRGQNVTFRCDPISEHNRLYWYRQTLGQGPEFLTYFQNEAQLEKSRLLSDRFSAERPKGSFSTLEIQRTEQGDSAMYLCASSSSRTGPYGYTFGSGTRLTVV.

For this clone: The junction shows a germline mismatch at one end, possibly a read error. The chain uses TRBV7-7 and TRBJ2-1; 7 bases align to TRBD2. This CDR3 is 14 amino acids long. The germline CDR1 and CDR2 sequences are SSHAT and FNYEAQ (reference sequence). CDR3 coding DNA: TGTGCTAGCAGCCCGGGAAGGGAGGGCCGTGAGCAGTTCTTC. The encoded protein is CASSPGREGREQFF.

This clone was seen a handful of times. CDR3 residues: CASSSLDTEAFF. CDR3 DNA sequence: TGTGCCAGCAGCTCTCTCGACACTGAAGCTTTCTTT. The genes are TRBV5-8 and TRBJ1-1; no clear D gene. Trimming left V 3 bases short and J 3 bases short, with 6 bases between. Looked up from germline, CDR1 is SGHTS and CDR2 is YDEGEE. The CDR3 consists of 12 residues.

V gene TRBV5-1 combines with J gene TRBJ1-3; D is unresolved. There are 15 residues in the CDR3. Deletions cut 4 bases from V and 1 base from J, with 12 bases between. Germline V gene data show CDR1 as SGHRS and CDR2 as YFSETQ. The CDR3 sequence: CASSGTYSSGNTIYF. The CDR3 region has the DNA TGCGCCAGCAGCGGAACCTACAGTTCTGGAAACACCATATATTTT.

This clone was detected only a few times. This chain connects TRBV28 to TRBJ2-5, with TRBD2 identical over 8 bases. Trimming took 0 bases from V and 5 from J; bases not matched to a gene: 23. The CDR3 runs 21 residues. The V gene's germline CDR1 is MDHEN and CDR2 SYDVKM. The CDR3 sequence is CASSLWGGLEQAGRASETQYF. CDR3 nucleotide sequence: TGTGCCAGCAGTTTATGGGGGGGCTTGGAACAGGCCGGGAGGGCGTCGGAGACCCAGTACTTC.

The chain has TRBV6-6 and TRBJ1-1; D not certain. The V end lost 0 bases, the J end lost 0 bases, and 8 bases lay between the germline ends. This CDR3 is built from 15 residues. CDR1 and CDR2 (germline): MNHNY, SVGAGI (reference sequence). CDR3 amino acids: CASSYSPGMNTEAFF. CDR3 nucleotides: TGTGCCAGCAGTTACTCTCCGGGGATGAACACTGAAGCTTTCTTT.